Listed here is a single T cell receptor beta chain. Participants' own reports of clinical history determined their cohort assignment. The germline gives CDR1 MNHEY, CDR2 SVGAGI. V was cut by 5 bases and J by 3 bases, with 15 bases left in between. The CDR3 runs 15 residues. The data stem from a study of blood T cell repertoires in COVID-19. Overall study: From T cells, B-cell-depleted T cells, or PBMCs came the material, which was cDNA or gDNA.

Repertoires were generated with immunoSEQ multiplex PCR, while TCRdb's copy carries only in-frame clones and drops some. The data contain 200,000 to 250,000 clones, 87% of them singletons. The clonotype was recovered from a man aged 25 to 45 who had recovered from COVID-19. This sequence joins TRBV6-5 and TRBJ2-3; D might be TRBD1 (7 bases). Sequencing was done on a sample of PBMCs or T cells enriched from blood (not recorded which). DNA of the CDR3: TGTGCCAGCAGTCGGCGGGACAGCCAAACAGATACGCAGTATTTT. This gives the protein CASSRRDSQTDTQYF.